This T cell receptor (beta chain) originates from a study of T cell responses to AZD1222 COVID-19 vaccine. Regarding the study as a whole: Targeting of unmutated variant regions was reportedly seen in nearly half of spike-specific TCRs.

Profiling relied on immunoSEQ multiplex PCR, and the TCRdb table lists in-frame clones only, not all of them. This sample has some 110,000 clones, with roughly 93% found just once. In the case of this clone: Its antigen is unidentified.

The ends lost 4 bases at V and 7 bases at J; junction bases unmatched: 7. The CDR3 runs 13 residues. Germline values: CDR1 SGHKS, CDR2 YYEKEE (reference sequence). The clonotype comes from an adult who received the AZD1222 COVID-19 vaccine. J is TRBJ1-2 and V is TRBV5-5; 7 bases agree with TRBD1. The specimen was peripheral blood, collected 28 days after the second AZD1222 dose. CDR3: CASSVTGQGGYTF. The CDR3 DNA reads TGTGCCAGCAGCGTGACAGGGCAGGGTGGCTACACCTTC.